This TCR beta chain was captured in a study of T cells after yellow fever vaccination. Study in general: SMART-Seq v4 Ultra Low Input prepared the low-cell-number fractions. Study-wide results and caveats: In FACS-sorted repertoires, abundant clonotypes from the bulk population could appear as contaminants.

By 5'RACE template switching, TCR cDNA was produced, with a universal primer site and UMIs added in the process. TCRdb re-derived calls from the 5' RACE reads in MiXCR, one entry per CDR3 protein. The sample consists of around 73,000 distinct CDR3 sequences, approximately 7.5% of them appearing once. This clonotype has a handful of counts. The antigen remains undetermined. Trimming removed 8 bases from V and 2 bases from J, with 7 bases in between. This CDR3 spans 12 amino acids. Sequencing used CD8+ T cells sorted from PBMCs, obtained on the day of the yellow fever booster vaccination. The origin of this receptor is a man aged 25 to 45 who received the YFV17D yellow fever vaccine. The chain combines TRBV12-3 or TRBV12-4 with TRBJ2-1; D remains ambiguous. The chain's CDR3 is CASGVTYNEQFF. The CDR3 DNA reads TGTGCCAGCGGGGTGACCTACAATGAGCAGTTCTTC.